This T cell receptor beta chain was observed in a study of T cells in Graves' hyperthyroidism and ophthalmopathy. Study details: Blood from the periphery was taken at initial diagnosis, before any treatment. Study outcomes and limitations: Most clonotypes expanded in thyroid above 0.001 were likewise present in blood. A 13 V-J model separated ophthalmopathy from stable hyperthyroidism.

The V segment lost 2 bases and the J segment 9 bases; nucleotides outside the gene matches: 8. The germline V gene encodes CDR1 GTSNPN and CDR2 SVGIG (reference sequence). There are 15 residues in the CDR3. Remarks on this clonotype: Its antigen is undetermined.

Using RNA transcripts as the source, TCR beta CDR3 regions were amplified. The HTBI primer set was used in a first-round RT-PCR of the TCR CDR3. In TCRdb, the multiplex PCR reads were re-called with MiXCR into one record per CDR3 protein. The profile covers 640,000 or so distinct CDR3 sequences, with around 14% appearing a single time and roughly 7% taken by the ten largest. The rearrangement joins TRBV30 to TRBJ1-6, with 9 bases identical to TRBD1. Source material: blood. The clonotype comes from a woman younger than 35 with Graves' ophthalmopathy. The CDR3 loop reads CAWSTGQGIGSPLHF. CDR3 in DNA: TGTGCCTGGAGTACCGGACAGGGGATCGGTTCACCCCTCCACTTT.